Sequencing of this TCR beta chain was carried out in a study of blood T cell repertoires in COVID-19. For the study at large: There were acute and convalescent COVID-19 samples, and they came from the United States, Italy and Spain. Nucleic acid was either cDNA or gDNA, and it came from T cells, B-cell-depleted T cells, or PBMCs.

CDR1 is SGDLS, CDR2 YYNGEE, per germline. Losses at the gene ends were 2 bases for V and 6 bases for J; bases not matched to a gene: 9. The CDR3 consists of 16 residues. Original processing methods: Reference gene primer amplification in the assay estimated nucleated cell counts. The data were produced by immunoSEQ multiplex PCR, yet TCRdb's version contains in-frame clones alone and is incomplete. From that table come the V and J calls and clone size; the DNA was used to work out D and trimming. The sample includes 200,000 or so clones, about 90% of them seen just once. Sequencing was performed on peripheral blood. This receptor was identified in a woman aged 70-85 years with acute or convalescent COVID-19. This rearrangement joins TRBV9 to TRBJ2-5, with 11 bases fitting TRBD1. DNA of the CDR3: TGTGCCAGCAGCGTCGACCCGGGACAGGGGGGGAAGACCCAGTACTTC. It specifies CASSVDPGQGGKTQYF.